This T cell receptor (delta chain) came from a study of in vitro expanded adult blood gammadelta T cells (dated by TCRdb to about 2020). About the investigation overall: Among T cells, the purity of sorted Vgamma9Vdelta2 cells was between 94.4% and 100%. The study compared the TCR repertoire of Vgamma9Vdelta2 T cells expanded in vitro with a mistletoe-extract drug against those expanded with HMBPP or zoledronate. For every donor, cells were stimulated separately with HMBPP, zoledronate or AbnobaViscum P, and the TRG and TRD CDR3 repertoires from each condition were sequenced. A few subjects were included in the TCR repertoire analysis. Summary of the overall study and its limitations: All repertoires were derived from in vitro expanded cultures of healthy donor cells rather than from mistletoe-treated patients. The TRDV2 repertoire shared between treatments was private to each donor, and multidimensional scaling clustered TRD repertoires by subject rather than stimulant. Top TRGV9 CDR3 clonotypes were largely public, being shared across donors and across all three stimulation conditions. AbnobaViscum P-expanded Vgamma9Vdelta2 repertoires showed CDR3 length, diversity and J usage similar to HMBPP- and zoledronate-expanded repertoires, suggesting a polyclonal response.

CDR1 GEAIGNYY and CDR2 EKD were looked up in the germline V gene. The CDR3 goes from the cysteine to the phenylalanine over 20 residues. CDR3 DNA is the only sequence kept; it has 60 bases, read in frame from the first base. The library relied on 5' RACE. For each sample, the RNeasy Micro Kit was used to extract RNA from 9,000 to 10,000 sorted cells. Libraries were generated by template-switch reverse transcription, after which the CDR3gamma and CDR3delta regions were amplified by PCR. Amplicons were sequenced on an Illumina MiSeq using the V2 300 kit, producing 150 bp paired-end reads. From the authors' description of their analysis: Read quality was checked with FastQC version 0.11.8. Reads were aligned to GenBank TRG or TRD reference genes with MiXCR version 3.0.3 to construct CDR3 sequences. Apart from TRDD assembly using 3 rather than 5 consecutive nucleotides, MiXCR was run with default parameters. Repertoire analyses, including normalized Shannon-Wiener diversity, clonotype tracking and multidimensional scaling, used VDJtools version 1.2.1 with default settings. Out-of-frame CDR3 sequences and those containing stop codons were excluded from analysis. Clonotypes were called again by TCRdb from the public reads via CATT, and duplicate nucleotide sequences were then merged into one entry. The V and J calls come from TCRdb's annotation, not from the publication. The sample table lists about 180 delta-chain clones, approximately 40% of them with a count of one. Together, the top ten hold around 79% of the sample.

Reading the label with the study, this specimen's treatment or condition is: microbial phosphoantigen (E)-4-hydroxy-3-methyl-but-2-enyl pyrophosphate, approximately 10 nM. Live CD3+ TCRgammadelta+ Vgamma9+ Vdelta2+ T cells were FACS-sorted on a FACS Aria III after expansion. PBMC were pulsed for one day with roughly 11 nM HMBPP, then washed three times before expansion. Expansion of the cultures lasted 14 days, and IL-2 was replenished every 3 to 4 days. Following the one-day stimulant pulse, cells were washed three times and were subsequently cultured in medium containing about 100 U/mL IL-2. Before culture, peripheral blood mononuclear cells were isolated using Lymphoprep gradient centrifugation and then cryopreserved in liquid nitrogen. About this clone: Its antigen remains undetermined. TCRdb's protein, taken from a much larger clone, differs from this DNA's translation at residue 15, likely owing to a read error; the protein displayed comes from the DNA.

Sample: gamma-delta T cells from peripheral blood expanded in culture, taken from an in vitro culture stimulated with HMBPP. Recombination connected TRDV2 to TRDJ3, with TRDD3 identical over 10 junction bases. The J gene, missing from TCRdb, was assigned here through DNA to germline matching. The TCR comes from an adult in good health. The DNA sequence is TGTGCCTGTCCTACTGTACTGGGGGATCCAGACTCCTGGGACATCCGACAGATGTTTTTC. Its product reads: CACPTVLGDPDSWDIRQMFF.